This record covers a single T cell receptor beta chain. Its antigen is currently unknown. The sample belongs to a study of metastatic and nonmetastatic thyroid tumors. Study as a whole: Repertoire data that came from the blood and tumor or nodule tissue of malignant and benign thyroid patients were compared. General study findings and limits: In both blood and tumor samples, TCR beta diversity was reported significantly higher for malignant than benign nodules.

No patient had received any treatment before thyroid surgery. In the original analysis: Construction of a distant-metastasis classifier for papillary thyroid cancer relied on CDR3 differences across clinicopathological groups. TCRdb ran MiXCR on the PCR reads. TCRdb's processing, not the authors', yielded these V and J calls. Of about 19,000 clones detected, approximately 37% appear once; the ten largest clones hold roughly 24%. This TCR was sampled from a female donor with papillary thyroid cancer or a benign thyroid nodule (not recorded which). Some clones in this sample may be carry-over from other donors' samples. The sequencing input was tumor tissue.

The CDR3 DNA is TGTGCCACCGGGATAGCTATCTACAATGAGCAGTTCTTC. It specifies CATGIAIYNEQFF. V is TRBV15 and J is TRBJ2-1; D not certain. Between the trimmed V and J ends, which lost 8 bases and 3 bases, there was a span of 11 bases. Germline V gene sequence: CDR1 LNHNV, CDR2 YYDKDF (reference sequence). CDR3 length equals 13 residues.